This T cell receptor beta chain was captured in a study of blood T cell repertoires in COVID-19 (dated by TCRdb to the early 2020s). Regarding the research as a whole: Samples from collaborators originated in the United States, Italy and Spain and spanned both the acute and convalescent phases of COVID-19. The samples were drawn from the first 160 participants of the ongoing ImmuneRACE study and from over a thousand subjects provided by 6 global collaborators. A freely available public database, intended as a resource for researchers studying the immune response to SARS-CoV-2, is where the repertoires were released. Sample metadata almost always included a de-identified subject ID, COVID-19 status, age in years and sex. Where HLA class I and class II types were available, the types were taken from metadata supplied by the sample provider, not from assay-based typing. The material from the prospective study consisted of cDNA or gDNA derived from T cells, B-cell-depleted T cells, or PBMCs. Deeply sampled blood TCRbeta repertoires from subjects exposed to, actively infected with, or recovered from COVID-19 were included in the dataset.

Participants in the prospective study were enrolled through a virtual design, were aged about 18 to 100 years, and lived in 24 United States geographic areas. In the prospective study, participants were assigned to cohorts based on the clinical history participants reported in a screening survey and a study questionnaire. Recovered participants in ImmuneRACE Cohort 3 were defined by two consecutive negative NP/OP PCR tests, clearance by a healthcare professional, or resolution of symptoms. Mobile phlebotomists in the prospective study collected whole blood, serum and a nasopharyngeal or oropharyngeal swab from every participant. Participants in the prospective study had the option to provide additional blood draws and questionnaires over a roughly 2-month period. Prospective study blood samples were shipped either frozen or at room temperature before DNA extraction. The immunoSEQ Assay, a bias-controlled multiplex PCR, was used to amplify TCRbeta CDR3 regions from genomic DNA. Per the authors' processing: Within the assay, amplification of reference gene primers was used to estimate how many nucleated cells each sample contained. Sequence reads were collapsed and filtered to measure the absolute abundance of every unique TCRbeta CDR3 rearrangement. For each sample, productive Simpson clonality was calculated as the square root of Simpson's diversity index across productive rearrangements. As stored in TCRdb, this immuneACCESS dataset retains in-frame rearrangements with V and J assigned. A fraction of the clones does not appear; measured against another copy, unresolved V genes explain less than half of the discrepancy, and the remainder lacks a known reason. V and J calls and clone size are given by that table; D and trimming were obtained from the DNA. This sample has 180,000 or so clones in its table, and around 79% of those were observed once. The ten largest clones take up 8% to 13% of the sample.

The investigation overall reported the following: Clinical and demographic metadata were provided uncurated, with the amount varying by source and participant.

This clone was recorded once. Its antigen is currently not known. No much larger clone is present one base from it, and per-base qualities are unavailable. The sequencing sample was made of PBMCs or T cells enriched from blood (not recorded which). This receptor was taken from a man aged 50-60 years who had recovered from COVID-19.

CDR3 reads: CASSLRTGHRSYEQYF. The DNA sequence is as follows: TGTGCCAGCAGCTTACGGACAGGACATCGCTCCTACGAGCAGTACTTC. The rearranged segments are TRBV5-6 and TRBJ2-7; 7 of the junction bases match TRBD1. The CDR3 contains 16 residues, cysteine and phenylalanine counted. The kept DNA is CDR3 alone, 48 bases in frame from the first base. The germline V and J ends show losses of 2 bases and 0 bases respectively, and no gene match explains 8 bases of the junction. From a lookup of the germline V gene, CDR1 and CDR2 are SGHDT and YYEEEE.